These 24 T cell receptor beta chains were all obtained from the same sample, sequenced in a study of blood T cell repertoires in COVID-19. Data came from immunoSEQ multiplex PCR; TCRdb stores just in-frame clones and leaves some out. The repertoire consists of hundreds of thousands of clones, with roughly 87% occurring once and the leading ten covering about 12%. Input material: peripheral blood. These receptor sequences come from a woman aged 18-29 years who had recovered from COVID-19.

This clone was seen a few times. V gene TRBV30 combines with J gene TRBJ2-5; 7 positions agree with TRBD2. The CDR3 totals 13 residues. CDR1 is GTSNPN, CDR2 SVGIG, per germline (reference sequence). With V trimmed by 4 bases and J by 3 bases, 5 bases remained unmatched. CDR3 region: CAWMGLAEETQYF. CDR3 sequence (DNA): TGTGCCTGGATGGGGCTAGCGGAAGAGACCCAGTACTTC.

The J gene is TRBJ2-1, the V gene TRBV19; 7 bases are shared with TRBD2. The CDR3 runs 15 residues. Germline CDR1 reads LNHDA; CDR2 reads SQIVND (reference sequence). The V and J ends lost 1 base and 4 bases, in that order; junction bases with no gene match: 4. The CDR3 is CASSIGLADYNEQFF. DNA for the CDR3: TGTGCCAGTAGTATAGGGCTAGCGGATTACAATGAGCAGTTCTTC.

This clone was counted a single time. J is TRBJ2-1 and V is TRBV27; D is unresolved. Germline CDR1 and CDR2: MNHEY and SMNVEV (reference sequence). CDR3 length: 13 amino acids. V gave up 5 bases and J gave up 7 bases, with 12 bases separating them. CDR3 nucleotides: TGTGCCAGCAGTCCCACCCCCGGTAATGAGCAGTTCTTC. This encodes CASSPTPGNEQFF.

Only a few counts were recorded for this clone. The chain has TRBV25-1 and TRBJ2-1, with TRBD2 matching over 7 bases. The CDR3 contains 13 residues. The V gene end was trimmed by 1 base and the J gene end by 9 bases; junction bases not matched to a gene: 3. The V gene's germline CDR1 is MGHDK and CDR2 SYGVNS. CDR3: CASSEWGGSEQFF. As DNA, the CDR3 is TGTGCCAGCAGTGAATGGGGAGGGAGTGAGCAGTTCTTC.

The sample holds one count of this clone. This chain uses TRBV7-9 with TRBJ2-1; TRBD2 matches at 11 bases. Germline V lookup: CDR1 SEHNR, CDR2 FQNEAQ (reference sequence). The V segment lost 3 bases and the J segment 5 bases; nucleotides outside the gene matches: 6. The CDR3 spans 16 residues. CDR3 sequence (DNA): TGTGCCAGCAGCTTCCCGAATAGCGGGAGGGACAATGAGCAGTTCTTC. It encodes CASSFPNSGRDNEQFF. Using reference TRBV7-9 and TRBJ2-1 for the parts outside the CDR3, the full variable domain is DTGVSQNPRHKITKRGQNVTFRCDPISEHNRLYWYRQTLGQGPEFLTYFQNEAQLEKSRLLSDRFSAERPKGSFSTLEIQRTEQGDSAMYLCASSFPNSGRDNEQFFGPGTRLTVL.

The rearrangement links TRBV12-5 to TRBJ2-1, with D possibly matching TRBD1 (6 bases). The germline CDR1 and CDR2 sequences are LGHNT and FRNRAP. V was clipped by 6 bases and J by 9 bases, with 15 bases between them. CDR3 length equals 13 residues. In nucleotides, the CDR3 is TGTGCTAGTGGCCCTGAGGGGGTCGTTGAGCAGTTCTTC. This encodes CASGPEGVVEQFF.

V and J are TRBV20-1 and TRBJ1-5; D may be TRBD1 (6 bases). Germline V gene data show CDR1 as DFQATT and CDR2 as SNEGSKA (reference sequence). The CDR3 spans 11 residues. In DNA, the CDR3 is TGCAGCCTACCCGTCACAGGGACCCAGCATTTT. Protein: CSLPVTGTQHF.

The chain combines TRBV5-1 with TRBJ1-2; D not certain. The CDR3 loop spans 13 amino acids. Germline V CDR1 and CDR2: SGHRS, YFSETQ. V shed 0 bases and J shed 13 bases, with 16 bases lying between them. The chain's CDR3 is CASSLERVWIRTF. The CDR3, as DNA: TGCGCCAGCAGCTTGGAGAGGGTTTGGATACGCACCTTC. The full variable domain, its missing parts supplied by reference TRBV5-1 and TRBJ1-2, is KAGVTQTPRYLIKTRGQQVTLSCSPISGHRSVSWYQQTPGQGLQFLFEYFSETQRNKGNFPGRFSGRQFSNSRSEMNVSTLELGDSALYLCASSLERVWIRTFGSGTRLTVV.

V gene TRBV5-6 combines with J gene TRBJ2-7; 10 nucleotides match TRBD1. The V gene end was trimmed by 4 bases and the J gene end by 5 bases; junction bases not matched to a gene: 9. CDR3 size: 15 residues. The germline CDR1 and CDR2 sequences are SGHDT and YYEEEE. The CDR3: CASSGRQGAPHEQYF. DNA for the CDR3: TGTGCCAGCAGCGGGAGACAGGGGGCGCCCCACGAGCAGTACTTC. The full variable domain, rest sourced from reference TRBV5-6 and TRBJ2-7, is DAGVTQSPTHLIKTRGQQVTLRCSPKSGHDTVSWYQQALGQGPQFIFQYYEEEERQRGNFPDRFSGHQFPNYSSELNVNALLLGDSALYLCASSGRQGAPHEQYFGPGTRLTVT.

The gene calls are TRBV7-2 and TRBJ1-1; 10 nucleotides match TRBD1. With V trimmed by 5 bases and J by 4 bases, 7 bases remained unmatched. The CDR3 has 15 amino acids. Germline V gene data show CDR1 as SGHTA and CDR2 as FQGNSA. CDR3 residues: CASSRVGTGATEAFF. As DNA, the CDR3 is TGTGCCAGCAGCCGCGTTGGGACAGGGGCCACTGAAGCTTTCTTT.

The chain has TRBV7-6 and TRBJ2-1; 7 positions agree with TRBD1. J was trimmed by 6 bases and V by 0 bases; bases with no gene match: 2. Germline V gene sequence: CDR1 SGHVS, CDR2 FNYEAQ. The CDR3 runs to 14 residues. As DNA, the CDR3 is TGTGCCAGCAGCTTAGCGCCAGGGGGCAATGAGCAGTTCTTC. Translation: CASSLAPGGNEQFF.

This chain connects TRBV27 to TRBJ1-5; 7 bases match TRBD1. V lost 2 bases and J lost 11; bases outside the gene matches: 15. Germline loops: CDR1 MNHEY, CDR2 SMNVEV (reference sequence). This CDR3 contains 16 residues. CDR3 nucleotides: TGTGCCAGCAGTTTAAGGGGACAGAACCCCCCCGATGCCCAGCATTTT. It codes for CASSLRGQNPPDAQHF.

The V gene is TRBV6-5, the J gene TRBJ2-7; 7 positions agree with TRBD1. CDR1 and CDR2 from the germline V gene are MNHEY and SVGAGI. The length of the CDR3 is 15 residues. The V and J ends lost 6 bases and 0 bases, in that order; junction bases with no gene match: 8. CDR3 region: CASRYLGQHSYEQYF. The CDR3 nucleotides are TGTGCCAGCAGGTACCTGGGACAGCACTCCTACGAGCAGTACTTC.

V usage is TRBV9 and J usage is TRBJ1-6, with D uncertain. The CDR3 is made up of 13 amino acids. Germline V gives CDR1 SGDLS, CDR2 YYNGEE. Trimming shortened V by 2 bases and J by 9 bases, and 9 bases separated the two germline ends. The CDR3 DNA reads as TGTGCCAGCAGCGTCGGAGATGGTTCACCCCTCCACTTT. It encodes CASSVGDGSPLHF. Full variable domain (rest looked up from reference TRBV9 and TRBJ1-6): DSGVTQTPKHLITATGQRVTLRCSPRSGDLSVYWYQQSLDQGLQFLIQYYNGEERAKGNILERFSAQQFPDLHSELNLSSLELGDSALYFCASSVGDGSPLHFGNGTRLTVT.

J is TRBJ1-3 and V is TRBV9; no definite D call. V lost 5 bases to trimming and J lost 0 bases, with 9 bases between them. Germline V gene sequence: CDR1 SGDLS, CDR2 YYNGEE. This CDR3 is built from 14 residues. The CDR3 nucleotides are TGTGCCAGCAGTGATAGTGGCTCTGGAAACACCATATATTTT. As protein: CASSDSGSGNTIYF. Full variable domain (rest looked up from reference TRBV9 and TRBJ1-3): DSGVTQTPKHLITATGQRVTLRCSPRSGDLSVYWYQQSLDQGLQFLIQYYNGEERAKGNILERFSAQQFPDLHSELNLSSLELGDSALYFCASSDSGSGNTIYFGEGSWLTVV.

CDR3 in amino acids: CASSLSRGVQETQYF. As DNA, the CDR3 is TGTGCCAGCAGTTTATCCCGGGGGGTCCAAGAGACCCAGTACTTC. This chain joins TRBV27 and TRBJ2-5; 7 bases match TRBD2. CDR3 size: 15 residues. CDR1 is MNHEY, CDR2 SMNVEV, per germline (reference sequence). Trimming cost V 0 bases and J 1 base; bases outside gene matches: 2.

The sample holds a few counts of this clone. The V call is TRBV4-2, the J call TRBJ2-3, with 8 bases that match TRBD2. The V and J ends lost 3 bases and 7 bases, in that order; junction bases with no gene match: 15. The CDR3 has 17 amino acids. In germline, CDR1 is LGHNA, CDR2 YNFKEQ. CDR3 amino acids: CASSHKGRAGGVNTQYF. Written as DNA, the CDR3 is TGTGCCAGCAGCCACAAAGGTCGGGCGGGAGGCGTAAATACGCAGTATTTT.

The DNA of the CDR3 is TGTGCCAGCAGTGAAGCTAAGGGGCTTGGGTACAATGAGCAGTTCTTC. Its translation: CASSEAKGLGYNEQFF. The genes are TRBV6-1 and TRBJ2-1; the D gene is possibly TRBD1 (5 bases). There are 16 residues in the CDR3. The germline V gene encodes CDR1 MNHNS and CDR2 SASEGT. Trimming removed 0 bases at V and 4 bases at J, with 13 bases between.

The chain employs TRBV20-1 and TRBJ2-1, with D maybe TRBD2 (6 bases). There are 12 residues in the CDR3. Per germline, CDR1 DFQATT and CDR2 SNEGSKA (reference sequence). V lost 3 bases, J lost 10 bases, and 13 bases lay in between. This CDR3 reads CSASPRLDEQFF. The CDR3 coding sequence is TGCAGTGCTAGTCCCAGACTAGACGAGCAGTTCTTC.

A single count supports this clone. V is TRBV6-2 or TRBV6-3 and J is TRBJ1-5; tentative D call: TRBD1 (6 bases). This CDR3 has 18 amino acids. Trimming removed 2 bases from V and 0 bases from J, with 17 bases in between. The germline gives CDR1 MNHEY, CDR2 SVGEGT. CDR3 loop: CASSYDRTAGYSNQPQHF. DNA of the CDR3: TGTGCCAGCAGTTACGACAGGACCGCAGGGTATAGCAATCAGCCCCAGCATTTT.

The V and J genes are TRBV11-2 and TRBJ1-2, with 12 bases fitting TRBD1. The trim removed 2 bases at V and 7 bases at J, leaving 14 bases unmatched. Germline CDR1 SGHAT, CDR2 FQNNGV. The CDR3 spans 18 residues. The CDR3 DNA sequence: TGTGCCAGCAGCTTATTAAGGCTCCGGGACAGGGGGCAAAGTGGCTACACCTTC. It yields the protein CASSLLRLRDRGQSGYTF.

The chain is built from TRBV29-1 and TRBJ2-1; 7 bases fit TRBD2. In germline, CDR1 is SQVTM, CDR2 ANQGSEA. J lost 4 bases, V lost 8 bases, and 8 bases had no gene match. This CDR3 has 13 amino acids. The CDR3 nucleotides read TGCAGCTGGGGCGGGAGATCGTACAATGAGCAGTTCTTC. Amino acids: CSWGGRSYNEQFF.

V gene TRBV5-1 combines with J gene TRBJ2-2; TRBD1 aligns across 7 bases. V lost 9 bases, J lost 3 bases, and 8 bases stayed unmatched. Germline CDR1 reads SGHRS; CDR2 reads YFSETQ. The CDR3 totals 14 residues. The CDR3 DNA is TGCGCCACGACAGGGTTGGTCGACACCGGGGAGCTGTTTTTT. Translation: CATTGLVDTGELFF.

The chain employs TRBV14 and TRBJ2-1; 9 positions match TRBD2. The CDR3 spans 15 residues. V shed 3 bases, J shed 7 bases, and the junction held 7 bases outside the gene matches. CDR1 is SGHDN and CDR2 is FVKESK in the germline V gene. The CDR3 here is CASSHVSGSWNEQFF. CDR3 nucleotide sequence: TGTGCCAGCAGCCACGTTAGCGGGAGCTGGAATGAGCAGTTCTTC.